A selection of T cell receptor beta chains follows, all from one sample in a study of siplizumab effects on memory and regulatory T cells. The protocol was immunoSEQ multiplex PCR, while the TCRdb copy is restricted to in-frame clones and leaves out a portion. The sample contains under 130,000 clones, about 93% of which appear only once. The sample comprised CD4+ T cells sorted from blood. Receptors were obtained from a human donor in good health. Each CDR3 is given with its conserved first and last residue. Fields, in order: V gene, J gene, clone size, D gene, CDR3 DNA, CDR3 protein. The D gene is left open where the match is weak. Size values are once, few and many counts, or a class for expanded clones, and some rows have none.

>TRBV7-9|TRBJ1-5|.|TRBD1
TGTGCCAGCAGCGCCACAGGGGGAATTAGCAATCAGCCCCAGCATTTT
CASSATGGISNQPQHF
>TRBV27|TRBJ1-2|.|TRBD1
TGTGCCAGCAGTTTGCGAACCGGGACAGTAAATGAAGCTTGGGGCTACACCTTC
CASSLRTGTVNEAWGYTF
>TRBV9|TRBJ1-3|.|TRBD1
TGTGCCAGCAGCGTAGGGGACAGGGGCTCTGGAAACACCATATATTTT
CASSVGDRGSGNTIYF
>TRBV4-2|TRBJ2-1|.|.
TGTGCCAGCAGCCAAGAAGGGTACAATGAGCAGTTCTTC
CASSQEGYNEQFF
>TRBV5-1|TRBJ1-5|.|.
TGCGCCAGCAGCTTCGGGGGGAGCAATCAGCCCCAGCATTTT
CASSFGGSNQPQHF
>TRBV5-6|TRBJ1-3|.|.
TGTGCCAGCAGCTTCGGACATCGCTCTGGAAACACCATATATTTT
CASSFGHRSGNTIYF
>TRBV19|TRBJ1-5|.|.
TGTGCCAGTAGTATGCGGGGAAATGGCAATCAGCCCCAGCATTTT
CASSMRGNGNQPQHF
>TRBV9|TRBJ2-1|.|.
TGTGCCAGCAGCACCCGTGGAGGGGGCGGTGAGCAGTTCTTC
CASSTRGGGGEQFF
>TRBV6-4|TRBJ2-4|.|.
TGTGCCAGCAGTGACGTCAATCCTAAAAACATTCAGTACTTC
CASSDVNPKNIQYF
>TRBV6-1|TRBJ2-1|.|TRBD2
TGTGCCAGCAGGAAGGAGGGACTACCCGACCGAGGGCAGTTCTTC
CASRKEGLPDRGQFF
>TRBV5-4|TRBJ2-7|.|.
TGTGCCAGCAGCACCTCCGGGACGGTGGTAAGCGAGCAGTACTTC
CASSTSGTVVSEQYF
>TRBV9|TRBJ2-1|.|.
TGTGCCAGCAGCGTAGCTGTGGGGAATGAGCAGTTCTTC
CASSVAVGNEQFF
>TRBV2|TRBJ1-2|.|TRBD1
TGTGCCAGCAGCCAAGGGACAGGGGCTATCTATGGCTACACCTTC
CASSQGTGAIYGYTF
>TRBV5-1|TRBJ2-6|.|TRBD1
TGCGCCAGCAGCCCCTGGACAGGGGTTAGCTCTGGGGCCAACGTCCTGACTTTC
CASSPWTGVSSGANVLTF
>TRBV18|TRBJ2-1|once|TRBD1
TGTGCCAGCTCACGGGACAGGGTCAATGAGCAGTTCTTC
CASSRDRVNEQFF
>TRBV7-2|TRBJ2-3|.|TRBD1
TGTGCCAGCAGCACCGGGACAGGGTCTTTCACAGATACGCAGTATTTT
CASSTGTGSFTDTQYF
>TRBV2|TRBJ2-5|.|TRBD2
TGTGCCAGCAGTGAAGGACTAGCGTTGCAAGAGACCCAGTACTTC
CASSEGLALQETQYF
>TRBV7-3|TRBJ2-1|.|TRBD2
TGTGCCAGCAGCTTGGGGACTAGCGGGAGGAGTGAGCAGTTCTTC
CASSLGTSGRSEQFF
>TRBV2|TRBJ1-6|medium-sized|TRBD1
TGTGCCAGCAAACGGGACAGGGCGAATTCACCCCTCCACTTT
CASKRDRANSPLHF
>TRBV25-1|TRBJ2-3|.|.
TGTGCCAGCAGTGTCGTTACAGATACGCAGTATTTT
CASSVVTDTQYF
>TRBV12-2|TRBJ2-7|.|.
TGTGCAAGTCGTCGACAGGGGCGAATCTACGAGCAGTACTTC
CASRRQGRIYEQYF
>TRBV5-6|TRBJ2-2|.|TRBD1
TGTGCCAGCAGCGCGCAGGGGGCGGGCACCGGGGAGCTGTTTTTT
CASSAQGAGTGELFF
>TRBV6-1|TRBJ2-3|once|TRBD2
TGTGCCAGCAGTGATTTTAGCGGGGGGGAGGCAGATACGCAGTATTTT
CASSDFSGGEADTQYF
>TRBV30|TRBJ2-6|once|.
TGTGCCTGGAGTGGGGGCACCTCTGGGGCCAACGTCCTGACTTTC
CAWSGGTSGANVLTF
>TRBV29-1|TRBJ2-2|.|TRBD1
TGCAGCGGGGGACAGGGCAACACCGGGGAGCTGTTTTTT
CSGGQGNTGELFF